This entry concerns a single T cell receptor (beta chain). This sample is part of a study of cytomegalovirus exposure and HLA in healthy donors. Germline CDR1 reads MNHEY; CDR2 reads SVGAGI. CDR3 length: 15 residues. J was trimmed by 4 bases and V by 5 bases; bases with no gene match: 10. The PCR used 60 Vbeta and 13 Jbeta primers. Some clones are missing from TCRdb's copy, which holds only in-frame ones; the method was immunoSEQ multiplex PCR. The sample carries 200,000 to 250,000 clones, about four fifths recorded once. Source material: PBMCs. The receptor was isolated from a woman in her 40s in good health and CMV-seropositive. The chain has TRBV6-5 and TRBJ1-1; 7 nucleotides line up with TRBD1. In DNA form, the CDR3 reads TGTGCCAGCAGTCTCTATTCGACAGGGTCCACTGAAGCTTTCTTT. This codes for CASSLYSTGSTEAFF.